The sequence of this TCR beta chain was determined in a study of regulatory T cells in long-lasting Graves disease. Study-wide findings and caveats: Comparison showed that persistent patients shared more public clonotypes (about 2,800) than new patients (966). Under persistent disease, TRBV28, TRBJ1-2 and TRBJ2-5 were used preferentially. Limited sample numbers may have lowered accuracy.

This clonotype appeared a single time. Its cognate antigen is unknown. V gave up 7 bases and J gave up 2 bases, with 16 bases separating them. From germline, CDR1 is SNHLY and CDR2 FYNNEI. The CDR3 totals 15 residues. Indicated time point: persistent/refractory GD, antithyroid drugs over 5 years with positive TRAb. After RNA was extracted from PBMCs, the TCR library was made from it. TCR beta libraries were built with iRepertoire HTBI primers and Arm-PCR of CDR3 regions. A single record per CDR3 protein comes from TCRdb applying MiXCR to the multiplex PCR reads. The data show about 400,000 distinct CDR3 sequences, around 20% seen once.

This sequence joins TRBV2 and TRBJ2-3; D possibly uses TRBD1 or TRBD2 (5 bases each). The receptor's source is a female donor with Graves disease. Specimen: peripheral blood mononuclear cells (PBMCs), collected when the disease was refractory, from a patient treated with antithyroid drugs. CDR3 in DNA: TGTGCCAGCACCCTCGGGGCAGGCCCCACAGATACGCAGTATTTT. Amino acid sequence: CASTLGAGPTDTQYF.